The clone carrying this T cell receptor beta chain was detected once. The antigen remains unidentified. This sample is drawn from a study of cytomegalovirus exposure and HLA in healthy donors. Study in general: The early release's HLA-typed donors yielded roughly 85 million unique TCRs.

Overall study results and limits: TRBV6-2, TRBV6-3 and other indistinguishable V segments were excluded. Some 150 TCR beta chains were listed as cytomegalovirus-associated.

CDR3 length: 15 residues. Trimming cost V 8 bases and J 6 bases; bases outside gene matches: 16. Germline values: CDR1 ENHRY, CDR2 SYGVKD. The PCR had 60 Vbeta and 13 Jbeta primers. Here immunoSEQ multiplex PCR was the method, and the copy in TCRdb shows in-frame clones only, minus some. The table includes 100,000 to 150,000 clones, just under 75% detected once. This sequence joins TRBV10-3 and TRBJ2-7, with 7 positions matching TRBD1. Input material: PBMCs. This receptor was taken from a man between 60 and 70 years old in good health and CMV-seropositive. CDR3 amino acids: CAIGANTGDAAEQYF. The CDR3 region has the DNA TGTGCCATCGGAGCCAACACAGGGGATGCCGCCGAGCAGTACTTC.